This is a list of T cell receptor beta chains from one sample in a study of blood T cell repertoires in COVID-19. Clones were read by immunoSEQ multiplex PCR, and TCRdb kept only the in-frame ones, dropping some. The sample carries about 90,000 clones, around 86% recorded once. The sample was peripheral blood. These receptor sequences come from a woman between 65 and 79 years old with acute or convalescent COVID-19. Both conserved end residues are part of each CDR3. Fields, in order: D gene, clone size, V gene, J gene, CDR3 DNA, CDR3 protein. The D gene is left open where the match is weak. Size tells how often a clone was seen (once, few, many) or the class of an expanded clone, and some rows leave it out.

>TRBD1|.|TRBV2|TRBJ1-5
TGTGCCAGCATCTTGGACAGGGGGGGCCGTCAGCCCCAGCATTTT
CASILDRGGRQPQHF
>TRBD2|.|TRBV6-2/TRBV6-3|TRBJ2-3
TGTGCCAGCAGTTACAGTGGGACTAGCGGGCCTCGGATCGGGCAGTATTTT
CASSYSGTSGPRIGQYF
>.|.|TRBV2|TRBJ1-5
TGTGCCAGCAATAGGGAGGGATTTAATCAGCCCCAGCATTTT
CASNREGFNQPQHF
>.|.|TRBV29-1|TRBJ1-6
TGCAGCGTGGTCCCGGGAAAAATACTACAGGGAAATTCACCCCTCCACTTT
CSVVPGKILQGNSPLHF
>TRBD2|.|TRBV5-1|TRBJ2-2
TGCGCCAGCCTTAGCCCGGGGGGGAAGTCGTCCGGGGAGCTGTTTTTT
CASLSPGGKSSGELFF
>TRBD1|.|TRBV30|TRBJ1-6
TGTGCCTTAATACGGACAGGGCGTGTTTCACCCCTCCACTTT
CALIRTGRVSPLHF
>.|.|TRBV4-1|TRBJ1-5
TGCGCCAGCAGCCAAGACGGTTTGCGCAATCAGCCCCAGCATTTT
CASSQDGLRNQPQHF
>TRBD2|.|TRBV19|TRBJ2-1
TGTGCCAGTAGTTCGACGGGGAGGACCAGGACTAGCGGGAGCTCCTACAATGAGCAGTTCTTC
CASSSTGRTRTSGSSYNEQFF
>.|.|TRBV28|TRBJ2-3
TGTGCCAGCAGTTTGGCTAGCCCGGTTACGCAGTATTTT
CASSLASPVTQYF
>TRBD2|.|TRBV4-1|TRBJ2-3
TGCGCCAGCAGCAAAGAGCCTAGCGGGGGGTGGGGAGATACGCAGTATTTT
CASSKEPSGGWGDTQYF
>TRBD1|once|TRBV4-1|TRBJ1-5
TGCGCCAGCAGCCAAGCACAGGGGCCTCCTGGGCCCCAGCATTTT
CASSQAQGPPGPQHF
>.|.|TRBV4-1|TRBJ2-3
TGCGCCAGCAGCCTCGATCCGGGCACAGATACGCAGTATTTT
CASSLDPGTDTQYF
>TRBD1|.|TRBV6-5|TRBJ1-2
TGTGCCAGCAGTTACGGAGGGGGCGGCTACACCTTC
CASSYGGGGYTF
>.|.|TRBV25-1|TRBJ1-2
TGTGCCACCTCCCCTCTAGGACAGCTGTATGGCTACACCTTC
CATSPLGQLYGYTF
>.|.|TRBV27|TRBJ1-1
TGTGCCAGCAGTGCCGGGACACCGAACACTGAAGCTTTCTTT
CASSAGTPNTEAFF
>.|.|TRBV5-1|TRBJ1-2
TGCGCCAGCAGCAGCTTGATTCCCTCTACTAACTATGGCTACACCTTC
CASSSLIPSTNYGYTF
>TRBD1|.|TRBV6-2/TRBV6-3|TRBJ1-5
TGTGCCAGCAGCTTAGGACAGGGATCTCCGCGTAGCAATCAGCCCCAGCATTTT
CASSLGQGSPRSNQPQHF
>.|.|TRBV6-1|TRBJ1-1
TGTGCCAGCAGTGATGAAAGGTACAGAGAAGCTTTCTTT
CASSDERYREAFF
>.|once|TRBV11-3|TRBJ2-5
TGTGCCAGCAGCTCATCGGCCAGAGGGAAGACCCAGTACTTC
CASSSSARGKTQYF
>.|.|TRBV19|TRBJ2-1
TGTGCCAGTAGTATTATGTCAATTCCGGGAAATGAGCAGTTCTTC
CASSIMSIPGNEQFF
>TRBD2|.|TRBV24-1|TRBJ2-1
TGTGCCACCAGTGATTTGGGGCTAGCGGGGTTGTTTGAGCAGTTCTTC
CATSDLGLAGLFEQFF
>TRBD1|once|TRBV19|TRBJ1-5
TGTGCCAGTAAGGGACAGGGGGGCAATCAGCCCCAGCATTTT
CASKGQGGNQPQHF
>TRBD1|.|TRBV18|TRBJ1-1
TGTGCCAGCTCACCAGACAGGGACACTGAAGCTTTCTTT
CASSPDRDTEAFF
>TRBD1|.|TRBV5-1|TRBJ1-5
TGCGCCAGCCCTATTCCGGGACAGGATTATCCAACGCCAAGACAGCCCCAGCATTTT
CASPIPGQDYPTPRQPQHF
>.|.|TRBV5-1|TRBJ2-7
TGCGCCAGCAGCTCAACTATAAACTACGAGCAGTACTTC
CASSSTINYEQYF
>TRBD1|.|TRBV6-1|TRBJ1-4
TGTGCCAGCAGTGACCGCGACAGGGCCGCCGCAACTAATGAAAAACTGTTTTTT
CASSDRDRAAATNEKLFF
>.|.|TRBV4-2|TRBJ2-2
TGTGCCAGCAGCCAAGATAAGCTGCTGAACACCGGGGAGCTGTTTTTT
CASSQDKLLNTGELFF
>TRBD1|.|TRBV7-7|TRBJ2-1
TGTGCCAGCAGCCAAAGACAGGGGGGGTACAATGAGCAGTTCTTC
CASSQRQGGYNEQFF
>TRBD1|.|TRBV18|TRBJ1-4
TGTGCCAGCTCACTGACAGGGGGAGGTGAAAAACTGTTTTTT
CASSLTGGGEKLFF
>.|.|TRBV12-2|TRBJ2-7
TGTGCAAGTCGCTCCCACGACAGAGCCTACGAGCAGTACTTC
CASRSHDRAYEQYF
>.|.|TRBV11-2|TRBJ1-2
TGTGCCAGCAGCTTAGCCGAGGCCGGGAACTTGAACTATGGCTACACCTTC
CASSLAEAGNLNYGYTF
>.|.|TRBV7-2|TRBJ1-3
TGTGCCAGCAGCCGGGTTCTGGGGGCATTAGGAAACACCATATATTTT
CASSRVLGALGNTIYF
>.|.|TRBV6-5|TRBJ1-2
TGTGCCAGCAGTTTCCGCCGTTTGGACAGTTATCATGGCTACACCTTC
CASSFRRLDSYHGYTF
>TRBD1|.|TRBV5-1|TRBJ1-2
TGCGCCAGCAGCTACCGACAGGGTGACTATGGCTACACCTTC
CASSYRQGDYGYTF
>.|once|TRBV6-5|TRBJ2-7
TGTGCCAGCAGTTCGAGGGTGGGGGAGCAGTACTTC
CASSSRVGEQYF
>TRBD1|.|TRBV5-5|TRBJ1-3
TGTGCCAGCAGCTTGGGACAGGGGGCTGGAAACACCATATATTTT
CASSLGQGAGNTIYF
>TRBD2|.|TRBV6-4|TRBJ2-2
TGTGCCAGCAGCGTCGCGGGGACTAGCAACACCGGGGAGCTGTTTTTT
CASSVAGTSNTGELFF
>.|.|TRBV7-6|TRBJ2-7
TGTGCCAGCAGCCTACAGGGTTACGAGCAGTACTTC
CASSLQGYEQYF
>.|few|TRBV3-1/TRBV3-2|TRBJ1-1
TGTGCCAGCAGCCAATACCGGGATCAGCAAGCTTTCTTT
CASSQYRDQQAFF
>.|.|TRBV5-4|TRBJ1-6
TGTGCCAGCAGCTTTTCAACAGTTGGGAATTCACCCCTCCACTTT
CASSFSTVGNSPLHF
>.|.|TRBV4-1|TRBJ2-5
TGCGCCAGCAGCCAAGTCCGGGGGTCGGGTTTGCACTTC
CASSQVRGSGLHF
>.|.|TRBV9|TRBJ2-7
TGTGCCAGCAGCGTAGGTGGTTTGACTAGCGAGCAGTACTTC
CASSVGGLTSEQYF
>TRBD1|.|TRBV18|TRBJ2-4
TGTGCCAGCTCACCCCCCGGGGGACAGGGGGCGCGAGGAAACATTCAGTACTTC
CASSPPGGQGARGNIQYF
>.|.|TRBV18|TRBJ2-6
TGTGCCAGCTCACCGGGGCAAAAGCTCTCTGGGGCCAACGTCCTGACTTTC
CASSPGQKLSGANVLTF
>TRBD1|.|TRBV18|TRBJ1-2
TGTGCCAGCTCACCACTATCAGGACAGGGGGCGTCTAACTATGGCTACACCTTC
CASSPLSGQGASNYGYTF
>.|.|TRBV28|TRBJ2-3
TGTGCCAGCGGACAGACCACAGATACGCAGTATTTT
CASGQTTDTQYF
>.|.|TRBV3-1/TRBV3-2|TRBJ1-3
TGTGCCAGCAGCCAAGACCACAGTGGAAACACCATATATTTT
CASSQDHSGNTIYF
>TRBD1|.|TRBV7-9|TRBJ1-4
TGTGCCAGCAGCTTGACAGGGTTCACTAATGAAAAACTGTTTTTT
CASSLTGFTNEKLFF
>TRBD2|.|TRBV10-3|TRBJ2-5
TGTGCCATCAGTGAGTCGAGCTATGGGACTAGCGGGAGACCCGAAGAGACCCAGTACTTC
CAISESSYGTSGRPEETQYF
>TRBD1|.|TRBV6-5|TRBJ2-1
TGTGCCAGCAGTCCCGGGACAGGGGGCGTGGGGCAGTTCTTC
CASSPGTGGVGQFF
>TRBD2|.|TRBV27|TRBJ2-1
TGTGCCAGCAGGATACGCGCGGGGGGCTGGGATGAGCAGTTCTTC
CASRIRAGGWDEQFF
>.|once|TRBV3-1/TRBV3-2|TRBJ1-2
TGTGCCAGCAGCCAAGATGTTCGAGAGGATGGCTACACCTTC
CASSQDVREDGYTF